The 17 T cell receptor beta chains in this list originate from one sample, sequenced in a study of T cells in localized non-small cell lung cancer. Some clones are missing from TCRdb's copy, which holds only in-frame ones; the method was immunoSEQ multiplex PCR. The sample holds 3,500 to 5,500 clones; roughly 29% are singletons and the top ten take 4.6%. The sample in question was lung tumor tissue, obtained before any cancer treatment. The receptors come from a man aged 35 to 69 with stage III squamous cell lung carcinoma.

This chain connects TRBV6-8 to TRBJ2-7, with D perhaps matching TRBD1 (5 bases). Deletions cut 4 bases from V and 6 bases from J, with 16 bases between. Germline V gene lookup returns CDR1 MNHGY and CDR2 SAAAGT. The CDR3 is made up of 14 amino acids. The CDR3 region is CASSFSRARTEQYF. The CDR3 DNA sequence: TGTGCCAGCAGTTTTAGCAGGGCTCGCACCGAGCAGTACTTC.

Points on this clone: At one end, the junction sequence differs from germline, possibly due to a read error. This chain connects TRBV4-3 to TRBJ2-2; perhaps TRBD2 as D (5 bases). Germline V CDR1 and CDR2: LGHNA, YSLEER. The CDR3 is 15 amino acids. The CDR3 nucleotides read TGCGTCAGCAGCCAAGACGGAGGTCACACCGGGGAGCTGTTTTTT. It translates to CVSSQDGGHTGELFF.

This clone has only a few counts. The J gene is TRBJ2-3, the V gene TRBV6-8; 11 bases are shared with TRBD2. Germline loops: CDR1 MNHGY, CDR2 SAAAGT. There are 15 residues in the CDR3. V lost 5 bases to trimming and J lost 2 bases; unmatched junction nucleotides: 3. The CDR3 nucleotides read TGTGCCAGCAGTAGGGGACTAGCGGACACAGATACGCAGTATTTT. Translating gives CASSRGLADTDTQYF.

V usage is TRBV11-3 and J usage is TRBJ1-1; the D gene is possibly TRBD1 (5 bases). The CDR3 extends over 17 amino acids. The ends were cut back, 3 bases at V and 0 bases at J, with 17 bases in the middle. The germline CDR1 and CDR2 sequences are SGHNT and YENEEA. The CDR3: CASSLERDGGVNTEAFF. The DNA of the CDR3 is TGTGCCAGCAGCTTGGAAAGGGACGGCGGCGTGAACACTGAAGCTTTCTTT.

The chain combines TRBV10-3 with TRBJ2-3, with 8 positions matching TRBD1. J gave up 2 bases and V 0 bases, and 13 bases lay outside the gene matches. The CDR3 runs 19 residues. Germline values: CDR1 ENHRY, CDR2 SYGVKD. Written as DNA, the CDR3 is TGTGCCATCAGTGAGTCAACAGGGACAGGAATATTGTTCACAGATACGCAGTATTTT. As protein: CAISESTGTGILFTDTQYF.

The chain recombines TRBV18 with TRBJ2-7; 9 bases agree with TRBD1. Trimming cost V 0 bases and J 0 bases; bases outside gene matches: 0. Germline V gene data show CDR1 as KGHSH and CDR2 as LQKENI. CDR3 length: 15 amino acids. In nucleotides, the CDR3 is TGTGCCAGCTCACCACCGGGACAGGGCTCCTACGAGCAGTACTTC. Protein: CASSPPGQGSYEQYF.

V and J are TRBV12-5 and TRBJ2-5, with D perhaps TRBD1 (5 bases). The ends were cut back, 2 bases at V and 1 base at J, with 8 bases in the middle. CDR1 LGHNT and CDR2 FRNRAP come from the germline V gene. The CDR3 length is 14 residues. The CDR3 sequence is CASGLSGRQETQYF. The CDR3 nucleotides are TGTGCTAGTGGTTTGTCAGGGCGCCAAGAGACCCAGTACTTC. Combining the CDR3 with reference TRBV12-5 and TRBJ2-5 gives the whole variable domain DARVTQTPRHKVTEMGQEVTMRCQPILGHNTVFWYRQTMMQGLELLAYFRNRAPLDDSGMPKDRFSAEMPDATLATLKIQPSEPRDSAVYFCASGLSGRQETQYFGPGTRLLVL.

This clone was observed a few times. CDR3 residues: CASSYQGQGQETQYF. The CDR3, as DNA: TGTGCCAGCAGTTACCAAGGACAGGGGCAAGAGACCCAGTACTTC. V is TRBV6-8 and J is TRBJ2-5; 9 bases align to TRBD1. Trimming cost V 2 bases and J 2 bases; bases outside gene matches: 3. Germline V gene sequence: CDR1 MNHGY, CDR2 SAAAGT. This CDR3 is 15 amino acids long.

This clone has only one observation. The chain employs TRBV25-1 and TRBJ2-1; 8 bases match TRBD1. CDR3 size: 17 residues. Germline V gene sequence: CDR1 MGHDK, CDR2 SYGVNS. Trimming cost V 4 bases and J 1 base; bases outside gene matches: 9. DNA of the CDR3: TGTGCCAGCAGTGCCCCGACAGGGGCTTCATCCTACAATGAGCAGTTCTTC. Its protein is CASSAPTGASSYNEQFF.

This clone rates as medium-sized (0.01 to 0.1%). The chain recombines TRBV11-3 with TRBJ2-1; unclear D gene. Trimming removed 1 base at V and 7 bases at J, with 11 bases between. The CDR3 is made up of 14 amino acids. The germline CDR1 and CDR2 sequences are SGHNT and YENEEA. The CDR3 is CASSLGGLINEQFF. CDR3 DNA sequence: TGTGCCAGCAGCTTAGGGGGATTGATAAATGAGCAGTTCTTC.

This clone has a handful of counts. This chain's CDR3 is CASSSWGLAGLSYNEQFF. The CDR3 coding sequence is TGTGCCAGCAGCTCCTGGGGACTAGCGGGGCTATCCTACAATGAGCAGTTCTTC. This chain connects TRBV7-7 to TRBJ2-1; 13 nucleotides align to TRBD2. Germline assignment: CDR1 SSHAT and CDR2 FNYEAQ (reference sequence). J was trimmed by 1 base and V by 4 bases; bases with no gene match: 7. There are 18 residues in the CDR3.

The V and J genes are TRBV5-1 and TRBJ1-1; possible D gene TRBD1, 6 bases. There are 15 residues in the CDR3. Trimming removed 4 bases from V and 4 bases from J, with 17 bases in between. The germline V gene encodes CDR1 SGHRS and CDR2 YFSETQ. CDR3 DNA sequence: TGCGCCAGCAGCCCGCGGACGGGGGGCGCCACTGAAGCTTTCTTT. Its translation: CASSPRTGGATEAFF. Drawing the rest from reference TRBV5-1 and TRBJ1-1, the complete variable domain is KAGVTQTPRYLIKTRGQQVTLSCSPISGHRSVSWYQQTPGQGLQFLFEYFSETQRNKGNFPGRFSGRQFSNSRSEMNVSTLELGDSALYLCASSPRTGGATEAFFGQGTRLTVV.

The chain is built from TRBV30 and TRBJ2-1; no clear D gene. The CDR3 contains 11 residues. Trimming shortened V by 2 bases and J by 5 bases, and 4 bases separated the two germline ends. CDR1 and CDR2 from the germline V gene are GTSNPN and SVGIG (reference sequence). In DNA, the CDR3 is TGTGCCTGGAGTAGAGACAATGAGCAGTTCTTC. It is translated as CAWSRDNEQFF.

Judged by abundance, this clone is medium-sized. This chain links TRBV11-3 with TRBJ2-7; D may match TRBD1 or TRBD2 (5 bases each). Germline loops: CDR1 SGHNT, CDR2 YENEEA. V was pared by 5 bases and J by 1 base, with 15 bases between. The CDR3 loop spans 15 amino acids. The CDR3 nucleotides are TGTGCCAGCAGCCTGGGAGACAGTGAATCCTACGAGCAGTACTTC. Amino acid sequence: CASSLGDSESYEQYF.

The chain links TRBV7-5 to TRBJ2-7; the table's D call TRBD1 went unverified against the DNA. TRBV7-5 is annotated as a pseudogene. This CDR3 is 14 amino acids long. As DNA, the CDR3 is TGTGCCAGCAGCTCACGGGACAGGCGCCCCGAGCAGTACTTC. Protein: CASSSRDRRPEQYF.

This clone showed up just a few times. For the CDR3, the DNA is TGCGCCAGCAGCCAAGTGTCTGAAGGTCGGCCCCAGCATTTT. Translation gives CASSQVSEGRPQHF. V is TRBV4-1 and J is TRBJ1-5; D is unresolved. The V end was cut by 1 base, the J end by 9 bases, with 13 bases between. The CDR3 runs to 14 residues. Germline V CDR1 and CDR2: MGHRA, YSYEKL.

This clone was counted between two and nine times. This chain connects TRBV6-8 to TRBJ1-1, with a weak D call TRBD1 (5 bases). Trimming pared 6 bases from V and 6 bases from J, leaving 11 bases between. The CDR3 has 12 residues. Germline-derived CDR1 and CDR2 are MNHGY and SAAAGT. CDR3 in amino acids: CASRAGFSEAFF. The CDR3 DNA follows: TGTGCCAGCAGAGCAGGGTTTTCTGAAGCTTTCTTT.